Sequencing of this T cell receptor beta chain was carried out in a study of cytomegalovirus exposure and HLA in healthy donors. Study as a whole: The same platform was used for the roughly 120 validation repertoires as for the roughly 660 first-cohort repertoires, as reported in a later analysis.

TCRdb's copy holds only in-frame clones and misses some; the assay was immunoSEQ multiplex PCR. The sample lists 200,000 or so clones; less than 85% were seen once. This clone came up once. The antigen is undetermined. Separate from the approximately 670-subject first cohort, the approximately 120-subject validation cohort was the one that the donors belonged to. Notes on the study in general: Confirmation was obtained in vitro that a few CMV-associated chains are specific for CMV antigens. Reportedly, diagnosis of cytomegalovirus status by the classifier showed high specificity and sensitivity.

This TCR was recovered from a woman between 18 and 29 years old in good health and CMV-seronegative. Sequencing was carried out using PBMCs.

The CDR3: CASTPGPGYEQYF. CDR3 coding DNA: TGTGCCAGCACCCCGGGACCAGGCTACGAGCAGTACTTC. The chain links TRBV28 to TRBJ2-7, with D perhaps matching TRBD1 or TRBD2 (5 bases each). The V gene's germline CDR1 is MDHEN and CDR2 SYDVKM. V lost 7 bases, J lost 3 bases, and 13 bases lay in between. The CDR3 spans 13 residues.